This paragraph covers one T cell receptor (beta chain) sequence. Its target is unknown. The treatment: some 20 received Ad26.COV2.S at low or high dose, single or two shots; roughly five received placebo; per-sample allocation not given. Specimens were obtained on day 63 following the first vaccine or placebo injection. In Boston, the donor was an adult between 18-55 years of age. The source of the sample is a study of Ad26.COV2.S vaccination and SARS-CoV-2 variants. On the study more broadly: Of the COV1001 trial arms, the Ad26.COV2.S arm included the donor. The authors gave Ad26.COV2.S intramuscularly, either once or twice 56 days apart. Study observations and caveats: Considerable breadth of spike-specific CD8+ and CD4+ T cell responses has reportedly been documented following vaccination.

V was pared by 0 bases and J by 1 base, with 7 bases between. Germline loops: CDR1 SGDLS, CDR2 YYNGEE. The CDR3 is 14 amino acids. Using immunoSEQ multiplex PCR, the repertoire was profiled, and TCRdb retains in-frame clones only, with some absent. The sample holds 350,000 to 400,000 clones; 70% to 90% are singletons and the top ten take roughly 3.2%. This TCR was sampled from a person aged 18-60 years who received the Ad26.COV2.S COVID-19 vaccine or a placebo. Sequences were derived from peripheral blood, sampled in a trial of Ad26.COV2.S vaccine versus placebo. The rearrangement links TRBV9 to TRBJ1-1, with a tentative D call TRBD1 (5 bases). The CDR3 loop is CASSVGGENTEAFF. CDR3 sequence (DNA): TGTGCCAGCAGCGTAGGGGGGGAGAACACTGAAGCTTTCTTT.